The rows below give T cell receptor beta chains drawn from one sample of a study of blood T cell repertoires in COVID-19. Data came from immunoSEQ multiplex PCR; TCRdb stores just in-frame clones and leaves some out. This repertoire shows about 200,000 clones, around 88% found once; its top ten account for 7.5% to 9%. The sequenced material came from peripheral blood. These receptors were taken from a woman aged 45-65 years with acute or convalescent COVID-19. Each CDR3 is given with its conserved first and last residue. A D gene is named only where the DNA matches it firmly. A row's size may be missing; if present it is once, few, many or a size class.

clone_size,d_call,v_call,j_call,cdr3_aa,cdr3_nt
NA,NA,TRBV3-1/TRBV3-2,TRBJ2-5,CASRLLGSGQETQYF,TGTGCCAGCAGACTCCTCGGGAGCGGCCAAGAGACCCAGTACTTC
NA,NA,TRBV9,TRBJ2-7,CASSPRAISYEQYF,TGTGCCAGCAGCCCGCGTGCCATTTCCTACGAGCAGTACTTC
once,NA,TRBV15,TRBJ2-7,CATSPRDANFSYEQYF,TGTGCCACCAGCCCGCGGGACGCCAACTTCTCCTACGAGCAGTACTTC
NA,NA,TRBV11-2,TRBJ2-1,CASSFSYEQFF,TGTGCCAGCAGCTTTTCTTATGAGCAGTTCTTC
NA,TRBD1,TRBV29-1,TRBJ2-5,CSVGRQGTETQYF,TGCAGCGTTGGCCGACAGGGGACAGAGACCCAGTACTTC
few,TRBD2,TRBV19,TRBJ2-5,CASSLGVAANREGVKETQYF,TGTGCCAGTAGCCTCGGGGTAGCGGCTAATAGGGAGGGTGTCAAAGAGACCCAGTACTTC
NA,TRBD2,TRBV23-1,TRBJ2-7,CASSQATREGTSGSFGSYEQYF,TGCGCCAGCAGTCAGGCGACCCGAGAAGGGACTAGCGGGAGCTTTGGGTCCTACGAGCAGTACTTC
NA,TRBD1,TRBV28,TRBJ2-2,CASSRGTVGTGELFF,TGTGCCAGCAGTAGGGGGACAGTAGGGACCGGGGAGCTGTTTTTT
NA,NA,TRBV27,TRBJ2-7,CASTTAGKVNEQYF,TGTGCCAGCACCACGGCAGGGAAGGTCAACGAGCAGTACTTC
NA,TRBD2,TRBV4-1,TRBJ2-1,CASSQDSGTGRGEQFF,TGCGCCAGCAGCCAGGACTCCGGGACTGGGAGGGGTGAGCAGTTCTTC
NA,NA,TRBV15,TRBJ1-1,CATSRDFRNTEAFF,TGTGCCACCAGCAGAGATTTCAGGAACACTGAAGCTTTCTTT
few,NA,TRBV4-1,TRBJ2-4,CASSQEWTGDIQYF,TGCGCCAGCAGCCAAGAATGGACGGGGGACATTCAGTACTTC
NA,NA,TRBV6-5,TRBJ2-3,CASSFSGRVDTQYF,TGTGCCAGCAGTTTCAGCGGGCGGGTGGATACGCAGTATTTT
NA,NA,TRBV6-5,TRBJ1-1,CASGLAGRATEAFF,TGTGCCAGCGGGTTAGCGGGTAGGGCCACTGAAGCTTTCTTT
few,NA,TRBV5-1,TRBJ1-1,CASSLELTSNTEAFF,TGCGCCAGCAGCTTGGAGCTTACGTCGAACACTGAAGCTTTCTTT
NA,TRBD2,TRBV19,TRBJ2-1,CASSSAGGYEQFF,TGTGCCAGTAGTTCAGCGGGAGGGTATGAGCAGTTCTTC
NA,NA,TRBV5-1,TRBJ2-2,CASSLSSGRQGNTGELFF,TGCGCCAGCAGCTTATCGAGCGGGCGGCAGGGAAACACCGGGGAGCTGTTTTTT
few,NA,TRBV20-1,TRBJ2-1,CSASEWGGSHNEQFF,TGCAGTGCTAGTGAATGGGGCGGATCTCACAATGAGCAGTTCTTC
NA,NA,TRBV29-1,TRBJ2-1,CSPEVGRSYNEQFF,TGCAGCCCCGAGGTAGGCCGTAGCTACAATGAGCAGTTCTTC
NA,TRBD1,TRBV3-1/TRBV3-2,TRBJ2-3,CASRRQGAIDTQYF,TGTGCCAGCAGAAGACAGGGGGCCATCGATACGCAGTATTTT
NA,TRBD1,TRBV28,TRBJ1-2,CASSSGQGTGYTF,TGTGCCAGCAGCTCGGGACAGGGCACTGGCTACACCTTC
NA,TRBD2,TRBV7-2,TRBJ2-1,CASSRSGRGNEQFF,TGTGCCAGCAGCCGTAGCGGGAGGGGTAATGAGCAGTTCTTC
NA,TRBD1,TRBV9,TRBJ2-7,CASSVGTGTYEQYF,TGTGCCAGCAGCGTAGGGACAGGAACCTACGAGCAGTACTTC
NA,TRBD2,TRBV10-1,TRBJ2-7,CASRDVSGRATYEQYF,TGCGCCAGCAGGGATGTTAGCGGGAGGGCTACCTACGAGCAGTACTTC
NA,NA,TRBV5-5,TRBJ2-7,CASSSPGHHYEQYF,TGTGCCAGCAGCTCGCCGGGACACCACTACGAGCAGTACTTC
NA,NA,TRBV20-1,TRBJ1-2,CSAIRETGYTF,TGCAGTGCTATCAGGGAAACTGGCTACACCTTC
NA,TRBD1,TRBV5-1,TRBJ2-2,CASSSASTGTGELFF,TGCGCCAGCAGCTCAGCGTCGACAGGGACCGGGGAGCTGTTTTTT
NA,TRBD1,TRBV10-3,TRBJ2-5,CAISEDRGRQETQYF,TGTGCCATCAGTGAGGACAGGGGGAGGCAGGAGACCCAGTACTTC
NA,NA,TRBV19,TRBJ1-3,CASPGGSGNTIYF,TGTGCCAGTCCCGGGGGCTCTGGAAACACCATATATTTT
once,NA,TRBV5-1,TRBJ2-5,CASSPRGSGYEETQYF,TGCGCCAGCAGCCCGAGGGGGTCCGGGTACGAAGAGACCCAGTACTTC